These 18 T cell receptor beta chains were sequenced from one sample in a study of CD8+ T cells in alopecia areata. RNA extraction was followed by reverse transcription into cDNA, which acted as the sequencing template. Sequenced by immunoSEQ multiplex PCR; TCRdb stores in-frame clones only, minus some. The sample has 180,000 or so clones, roughly 50% seen once. Regarding treatment: oral pan-JAK inhibitor, 5-10 mg twice daily. The sample was CD8+ T cells sorted from blood, taken at week 24, from a patient treated with tofacitinib. The receptor set was obtained from a human donor with alopecia areata.

This chain connects TRBV4-3 to TRBJ1-1; D might be TRBD1 (6 bases). Germline CDR1 is LGHNA and CDR2 is YSLEER. Deletions cut 0 bases from V and 8 bases from J, with 10 bases between. This CDR3 has 13 residues. The CDR3, as DNA: TGCGCCAGCAGCCAAGACCGACAGGCGGAAGCTTTCTTT. Protein: CASSQDRQAEAFF.

This sequence joins TRBV27 and TRBJ2-3; D is tentatively TRBD1 or TRBD2 (5 bases each). V was shortened by 2 bases and J by 14 bases, with 20 bases between the two germline ends. The CDR3 spans 14 residues. Germline CDR1 reads MNHEY; CDR2 reads SMNVEV (reference sequence). The DNA for the CDR3 is TGTGCCAGCAGTTTACAATTATTGGGGGAAGGGCTGTATTTT. Translation: CASSLQLLGEGLYF.

The V gene is TRBV11-2, the J gene TRBJ2-1; D unresolved. The germline CDR1 and CDR2 sequences are SGHAT and FQNNGV. V dropped 2 bases and J dropped 9 bases, with 8 bases sitting between them. CDR3 length equals 12 residues. This CDR3 is CASSLSGGEQFF. The DNA for the CDR3 is TGTGCCAGCAGCTTATCAGGCGGTGAGCAGTTCTTC.

The chain joins TRBV7-9 to TRBJ2-1, with D tentatively TRBD2 (5 bases). Germline CDR1 SEHNR, CDR2 FQNEAQ (reference sequence). The CDR3 has 18 residues. The V gene lost 4 bases and the J gene lost 4 bases, with 23 bases spanning the gap. CDR3 sequence: CASSSTWSGQRVYNEQFF. As DNA, the CDR3 is TGTGCCAGCAGCTCAACCTGGTCGGGTCAGAGGGTGTACAATGAGCAGTTCTTC.

This clone was detected only a few times. The J gene is TRBJ1-2, the V gene TRBV29-1; TRBD1 might be the D (6 bases). The CDR3 runs 16 residues. Germline V lookup: CDR1 SQVTM, CDR2 ANQGSEA. The V gene lost 3 bases and the J gene lost 1 base, with 18 bases spanning the gap. The CDR3 DNA reads as TGCAGCGTTGACACCGGGACAAAGGAATTTAACTATGGCTACACCTTC. It is translated as CSVDTGTKEFNYGYTF.

This chain links TRBV5-6 with TRBJ2-7; the match to TRBD1 covers 7 bases. This CDR3 has 14 amino acids. The germline CDR1 and CDR2 sequences are SGHDT and YYEEEE. Losses at the gene ends were 4 bases for V and 2 bases for J; bases not matched to a gene: 6. The CDR3 nucleotides are TGTGCCAGCAGCGACTACAGGGGAACCTACGAGCAGTACTTC. It is translated as CASSDYRGTYEQYF.

The chain employs TRBV7-9 and TRBJ2-1; TRBD2 is a possible D gene (5 bases). The CDR3 runs to 12 residues. Trimming took off 1 base at V and 9 bases at J, with 7 bases between the two ends. In germline, CDR1 is SEHNR, CDR2 FQNEAQ (reference sequence). The chain's CDR3 is CASSLGGLEQFF. The DNA of the CDR3 is TGTGCCAGCAGCTTAGGAGGGCTTGAGCAGTTCTTC.

This chain joins TRBV9 and TRBJ1-4; D unclear. V lost 4 bases and J lost 4, with 14 bases in between. The germline V gene has CDR1 SGDLS and CDR2 YYNGEE. This CDR3 spans 15 amino acids. The CDR3 bases are TGTGCCAGCAGCCCCGAACGGTCGGGTAATGAAAAACTGTTTTTT. It yields the protein CASSPERSGNEKLFF.

The rearrangement joins TRBV29-1 to TRBJ2-1, with 15 positions matching TRBD2. V was clipped by 5 bases and J by 0 bases; unmatched bases: 5. CDR1 SQVTM and CDR2 ANQGSEA come from the germline V gene. The CDR3 runs 17 residues. The CDR3 DNA sequence: TGCAGCGTTCGCGGGACTAGCGGGGGGACCTCCTACAATGAGCAGTTCTTC. Translated, it gives CSVRGTSGGTSYNEQFF.

By share, this clone ranks as medium-sized. Other DNA variants within this sample encode the same CDR3. The chain couples TRBV7-2 to TRBJ1-1, with unresolved D. With 1 base removed from V and 0 bases from J, the gap between germline ends came to 3 bases. CDR1 and CDR2 from the germline V gene are SGHTA and FQGNSA. This CDR3 region has 13 residues. In DNA, the CDR3 is TGTGCCAGCAGCTTAGACTTGAACACTGAAGCTTTCTTT. Residues: CASSLDLNTEAFF.

In the case of this clone: The sample contains more than one DNA sequence encoding this CDR3. This chain joins TRBV6-5 and TRBJ1-1; D gene ambiguous. V lost 0 bases and J lost 1, with 3 bases in between. This CDR3 has 13 amino acids. Germline CDR1 MNHEY, CDR2 SVGAGI. CDR3 sequence: CASSYSANTEAFF. Written as DNA, the CDR3 is TGTGCCAGCAGTTACTCCGCGAACACTGAAGCTTTCTTT.

The rearrangement joins TRBV2 to TRBJ1-2; D is perhaps TRBD1 (5 bases). The CDR3 sequence is 11 residues long. Trimming took off 10 bases at V and 8 bases at J, with 14 bases between the two ends. In germline, CDR1 is SNHLY, CDR2 FYNNEI. DNA of the CDR3: TGTGCCACCCCGCAGGGTGTGGGCTACACCTTC. It codes for CATPQGVGYTF.

This chain links TRBV7-9 with TRBJ2-6; 9 bases fit TRBD2. The length of the CDR3 is 18 residues. The V gene end was trimmed by 5 bases and the J gene end by 0 bases; junction bases not matched to a gene: 8. CDR1 is SEHNR, CDR2 FQNEAQ, per germline (reference sequence). In nucleotides, the CDR3 is TGTGCCAGCAGCACCAGCGGGGGGCAACACTCTGGGGCCAACGTCCTGACTTTC. Amino acid sequence: CASSTSGGQHSGANVLTF.

The J gene is TRBJ2-1, the V gene TRBV9, with 7 bases aligning to TRBD2. The CDR3 runs 15 residues. Trimming at V came to 4 bases and at J to 0 bases, leaving 4 bases not matched to a gene. Per germline, CDR1 SGDLS and CDR2 YYNGEE. CDR3 sequence (DNA): TGTGCCAGCAGCCCGAGCGGGGACTCCTACAATGAGCAGTTCTTC. Translating gives CASSPSGDSYNEQFF. The whole variable domain, filled in from reference TRBV9 and TRBJ2-1, reads DSGVTQTPKHLITATGQRVTLRCSPRSGDLSVYWYQQSLDQGLQFLIQYYNGEERAKGNILERFSAQQFPDLHSELNLSSLELGDSALYFCASSPSGDSYNEQFFGPGTRLTVL.

Many counts were recorded for this clone. This chain connects TRBV19 to TRBJ2-2, with TRBD2 identical over 7 bases. The length of the CDR3 is 16 residues. Germline V gives CDR1 LNHDA, CDR2 SQIVND (reference sequence). V gave up 10 bases and J gave up 0 bases; unmatched junction bases: 11. The CDR3 region has the DNA TGTGCCACTCGGGACTATCCAGTAGCGAACACCGGGGAGCTGTTTTTT. Its translation: CATRDYPVANTGELFF.

The table lists this clone with a few counts. The chain carries TRBV15 and TRBJ2-3; 7 bases are a match to TRBD2. This CDR3 comprises 18 residues. Germline CDR1 and CDR2: LNHNV and YYDKDF (reference sequence). V lost 2 bases and J lost 1; bases outside the gene matches: 12. DNA for the CDR3: TGTGCCACCAGCAGATTTGGACTAGTTGGGCGCGGCACAGATACGCAGTATTTT. This codes for CATSRFGLVGRGTDTQYF.

In this sample, this clone turned up a few times. V gene TRBV29-1 combines with J gene TRBJ2-5, with D tentatively TRBD1 (5 bases). V shed 8 bases and J shed 5 bases, with 12 bases lying between them. This CDR3 region has 11 residues. The V gene's germline CDR1 is SQVTM and CDR2 ANQGSEA. CDR3 sequence reads: CSLRVEETQYF. CDR3 nucleotide sequence: TGCAGCCTCAGGGTGGAGGAGACCCAGTACTTC.

The V gene is TRBV25-1, the J gene TRBJ2-2; D perhaps matches TRBD1 (6 bases). CDR1 and CDR2 from the germline V gene are MGHDK and SYGVNS. Trimming removed 3 bases at V and 5 bases at J, with 19 bases between. There are 17 residues in the CDR3. The CDR3 sequence is CASSDGDTGPRTGELFF. The CDR3 nucleotides read TGTGCCAGCAGTGACGGAGACACAGGGCCGAGGACCGGGGAGCTGTTTTTT.